This entry concerns a single T cell receptor (beta chain). Its specificity is not known. From blood CD8+ and CD4+ T cells, TCR beta sequences were generated. Trimming shortened V by 2 bases and J by 5 bases, and 18 bases separated the two germline ends. CDR1 is MGHRA, CDR2 YSYEKL, per germline. This CDR3 region has 17 residues. RNA amounts of roughly 0.45 to 1 ug underwent reverse transcription with random hexamers. Each CDR3 protein gets one entry after TCRdb re-called the immunoSEQ multiplex PCR reads with MiXCR. The sample lists 75,000 to 100,000 distinct CDR3 sequences, approximately 95% occurring once. The entry originates in a study of CD8 T cells in Susac syndrome. Overall study: Patients with Susac syndrome, at blood draw, were therapy-naive, on corticosteroids, or on intravenous immunoglobulin alone.

Study outcomes and limitations: Peak Susac CD8+ clonal expansion occurred in TEMRA cells and active patients.

The sample was CD8+ T cells from PBMCs. The sequence was collected from a human donor with Susac syndrome. The chain recombines TRBV4-1 with TRBJ2-2; D might be TRBD2 (5 bases). CDR3 DNA sequence: TGCGCCAGCAGCCAACCAGGTGATTGGAGGAGTACCGGGGAGCTGTTTTTT. It codes for CASSQPGDWRSTGELFF.